The T cell receptor (beta chain) described here comes from a study of T-cell memory formation after mild COVID-19. Study overall: TCR clusters showed largely donor specificity.

This clonotype has more than one count but fewer than ten. The target antigen is unknown. Notes on the study in general: CM and EM subsets held most contracting CD4+ clones; EMRA held CD8+ ones. Cross-reactive memory seemingly joined, as some responding clones were found in pre-infection memory.

Libraries for TCRalpha and TCRbeta carried sample barcodes and unique molecular identifiers via 5'RACE. TCRdb redid the calling of the 5' RACE reads with MiXCR, one entry per CDR3 protein. The profile covers 200,000 to 250,000 distinct CDR3 sequences, with 8% to 9.5% appearing a single time and around 20% taken by the ten largest. Looked up from germline, CDR1 is MNHEY and CDR2 is SVGAGI. Deletions cut 2 bases from V and 1 base from J, with 6 bases between. CDR3 length equals 14 residues. The sequencing input was PBMCs or a T cell subset sorted from them (not recorded which). The V call is TRBV6-5, the J call TRBJ2-1; no clear D gene. The TCR originated in a man between 18 and 35 years old who had mild COVID-19 (a few samples of this study predate the infection). Cell type and time point are not known. CDR3 nucleotide sequence: TGTGCCAGCAGTTACCTGACTTCCTACAATGAGCAGTTCTTC. This sequence encodes CASSYLTSYNEQFF.